This T cell receptor (beta chain) was identified during a study of T cells in Graves' hyperthyroidism and ophthalmopathy. Study-wide results and limits: By a 13 V-J model, ophthalmopathy was set apart from stable hyperthyroidism. Model output signaled ophthalmopathy a median approximately 6 months ahead of onset.

This clonotype was picked up one time. What it binds is not known. The germline gene is not matched at one end of the junction; a read error may be the cause. The TCR beta CDR3 regions underwent amplification using RNA transcripts as the source. Initially, a first-round RT-PCR of the TCR CDR3 employed the HTBI primer set. TCRdb re-derived calls from the multiplex PCR reads in MiXCR, one entry per CDR3 protein. The top ten hold 40% to 45% of the sample, which has 350,000 to 400,000 distinct CDR3 sequences, less than 20% seen once. This CDR3 is 14 amino acids long. Per germline, CDR1 MNHEY and CDR2 SVGAGI. A patient was excluded if there was uncontrolled infection, other autoimmune disease, pregnancy or lactation.

Material for sequencing was blood. This rearrangement joins TRBV6-5 to TRBJ2-2; D ambiguous. The source is a man between 18 and 29 years old with Graves' ophthalmopathy. The CDR3 DNA reads as TGTGCCGGCAGTTACGAGGCCCACACCGGGGAGCTGTTTTTT. The encoded protein is CAGSYEAHTGELFF.